This T cell receptor beta chain was documented in a study of patients and donors after allogeneic stem cell transplantation. TCRdb called the RT-PCR reads again in MiXCR, with one record for every CDR3 protein. The profile shows about 160,000 distinct CDR3 sequences, 30% to 45% of them singletons. Per the germline V gene, CDR1 is MNHEY and CDR2 is SVGAGI. The CDR3 consists of 13 residues. V lost 1 base, J lost 3 bases, and 6 bases lay in between. In this sample, this clonotype turned up a few times. Sequencing input: blood, either unsorted or a sorted T cell fraction (not recorded which). The chain joins TRBV6-5 to TRBJ1-2; D is ambiguous. The receptor was isolated from a human donor who was either an allogeneic HSCT recipient or a stem cell or donor lymphocyte infusion donor (not recorded which). It is not recorded whose cells these are; they may come from a transplant donor. In DNA, the CDR3 is TGTGCCAGCAGTTACTACGGGGACTATGGCTACACCTTC. Amino acid sequence: CASSYYGDYGYTF.